The 30 T cell receptor beta chains below all came from one sample that was sequenced in a study of cytomegalovirus exposure and HLA in healthy donors. The PCR had 60 Vbeta and 13 Jbeta primers. Assay: immunoSEQ multiplex PCR; the TCRdb copy retains only in-frame clones and omits some. Here the sample spans fewer than 200,000 clones, 60% to 80% being singletons. The sample comprised PBMCs. Every receptor here comes from a woman in her forties in good health and CMV-seropositive.

The CDR3 sequence: CASSFWEGQGIYGYTF. CDR3 nucleotide sequence: TGTGCCAGCTCTTTTTGGGAGGGACAGGGGATCTACGGCTACACCTTC. The genes are TRBV19 and TRBJ1-2; 10 nucleotides agree with TRBD1. V shed 9 bases, J shed 8 bases, and the junction held 18 bases outside the gene matches. This CDR3 has 16 residues. Germline CDR1 is LNHDA and CDR2 is SQIVND (reference sequence).

This rearrangement joins TRBV9 to TRBJ2-5; 9 bases line up with TRBD2. The CDR3 runs to 16 residues. V trimming: 0 bases; J trimming: 0 bases; junction bases outside the gene matches: 3. Germline lookup yields CDR1 SGDLS and CDR2 YYNGEE. CDR3 in DNA: TGTGCCAGCAGCGTAGCCAGCGGGGGGAACCAAGAGACCCAGTACTTC. It encodes CASSVASGGNQETQYF. Based on the CDR3 plus reference TRBV9 and TRBJ2-5, the full variable domain is DSGVTQTPKHLITATGQRVTLRCSPRSGDLSVYWYQQSLDQGLQFLIQYYNGEERAKGNILERFSAQQFPDLHSELNLSSLELGDSALYFCASSVASGGNQETQYFGPGTRLLVL.

The V and J genes are TRBV5-1 and TRBJ2-2; the match to TRBD1 covers 7 bases. Germline CDR1 is SGHRS and CDR2 is YFSETQ. The CDR3 consists of 13 residues. With V trimmed by 3 bases and J by 6 bases, 2 bases remained unmatched. In nucleotides, the CDR3 is TGCGCCAGCAGCTGGGGGACAGCCGGGGAGCTGTTTTTT. This sequence encodes CASSWGTAGELFF.

The CDR3 protein is CASSTDRGDSPLHF. The CDR3, as DNA: TGTGCCAGCTCCACCGACAGGGGAGATTCACCCCTCCACTTT. The chain uses TRBV6-5 and TRBJ1-6; 8 bases align to TRBD1. The CDR3 runs 14 residues. J lost 8 bases, V lost 8 bases, and 8 bases had no gene match. Germline CDR1 is MNHEY and CDR2 is SVGAGI.

The rearrangement links TRBV19 to TRBJ1-1; 12 nucleotides match TRBD1. The V and J ends lost 3 bases and 4 bases, in that order; junction bases with no gene match: 3. The CDR3 extends over 15 amino acids. CDR1 LNHDA and CDR2 SQIVND come from the germline V gene (reference sequence). CDR3 nucleotide sequence: TGTGCCAGTAGTATGCGGGGACAGGGGGCCACTGAAGCTTTCTTT. Amino acids: CASSMRGQGATEAFF. Filled out from reference TRBV19 and TRBJ1-1, the complete variable domain reads DGGITQSPKYLFRKEGQNVTLSCEQNLNHDAMYWYRQDPGQGLRLIYYSQIVNDFQKGDIAEGYSVSREKKESFPLTVTSAQKNPTAFYLCASSMRGQGATEAFFGQGTRLTVV.

V usage is TRBV6-1 and J usage is TRBJ2-7; 11 nucleotides align to TRBD2. Germline CDR1 and CDR2: MNHNS and SASEGT. Trimming cost V 6 bases and J 7 bases; bases outside gene matches: 5. The CDR3 sequence is 13 residues long. The CDR3 DNA is TGTGCCAGCAGACTAGCGGGAGCGGATGAGCAGTACTTC. Its protein product is CASRLAGADEQYF.

V gene TRBV7-2 combines with J gene TRBJ2-5; no firm D call. The length of the CDR3 is 13 residues. V lost 5 bases to trimming and J lost 2 bases, with 9 bases between them. Germline CDR1 SGHTA, CDR2 FQGNSA. CDR3 coding DNA: TGTGCCAGCAGCCCCTCGCGGCAAGAGACCCAGTACTTC. Translated, it gives CASSPSRQETQYF.

This rearrangement joins TRBV5-4 to TRBJ1-1; 8 nucleotides line up with TRBD1. This CDR3 spans 14 amino acids. With V trimmed by 3 bases and J by 7 bases, 8 bases remained unmatched. Germline V CDR1 and CDR2: SGHNT, YYREEE (reference sequence). In DNA, the CDR3 is TGTGCCAGCAGCTGGCAGGGGGCCAGGGGTGAAGCTTTCTTT. The encoded protein is CASSWQGARGEAFF.

The rearrangement uses TRBV27 and TRBJ2-3, with a weak D call TRBD1 (5 bases). Per the germline V gene, CDR1 is MNHEY and CDR2 is SMNVEV (reference sequence). The CDR3 consists of 13 residues. Between the trimmed V and J ends, which lost 2 bases and 8 bases, there was a span of 11 bases. DNA for the CDR3: TGTGCCAGCAGTTTAGAAGGGGCGCGTACGCAGTATTTT. This translates into CASSLEGARTQYF.

This clone was seen a few times. The genes are TRBV11-3 and TRBJ2-1; weak D call: TRBD2 (5 bases). V shed 5 bases and J shed 2 bases, with 10 bases lying between them. CDR1 and CDR2 (germline): SGHNT, YENEEA. CDR3 length: 14 residues. This chain's CDR3 is CASSASHTYNEQFF. The CDR3 nucleotides are TGTGCCAGCAGCGCTAGCCATACCTACAATGAGCAGTTCTTC.

V and J are TRBV7-9 and TRBJ2-5, with D perhaps TRBD2 (5 bases). The CDR3 is 14 amino acids. V lost 3 bases and J lost 2, with 10 bases in between. The germline V gene has CDR1 SEHNR and CDR2 FQNEAQ (reference sequence). The CDR3 DNA reads TGTGCCAGCAGCTTGTCACTAGATCAAGAGACCCAGTACTTC. It translates to CASSLSLDQETQYF.

This chain links TRBV14 with TRBJ2-6; 8 positions match TRBD1. This CDR3 is 18 amino acids long. The V gene's germline CDR1 is SGHDN and CDR2 FVKESK. After removal of 1 base from V and 9 bases from J, the junction contained 14 bases not matched to a gene. The CDR3 DNA follows: TGTGCCAGCAGCCAAGCTGGGGGGTTCAGGGGGCCCTACAACGTCCTGACTTTC. Translating it yields CASSQAGGFRGPYNVLTF.

This chain uses TRBV7-2 with TRBJ2-3; D is unclear. The CDR3 is made up of 14 amino acids. From germline, CDR1 is SGHTA and CDR2 FQGNSA. With 5 bases removed from V and 5 bases from J, the gap between germline ends came to 14 bases. In DNA, the CDR3 is TGTGCCAGCAGCCGAGCACGGTCCATAGATACGCAGTATTTT. It codes for CASSRARSIDTQYF.

This clone was seen a few times. The genes are TRBV25-1 and TRBJ2-7; 8 bases are a match to TRBD1. The length of the CDR3 is 16 residues. V lost 6 bases, J lost 3 bases, and 13 bases stayed unmatched. The germline V gene encodes CDR1 MGHDK and CDR2 SYGVNS. CDR3 residues: CASRKGRTGIGYEQYF. The CDR3 nucleotides are TGTGCCAGCAGAAAAGGGCGGACAGGGATCGGCTACGAGCAGTACTTC.

V is TRBV14 and J is TRBJ2-5; tentative D call: TRBD2 (6 bases). CDR3 length equals 18 residues. CDR1 is SGHDN and CDR2 is FVKESK in the germline V gene. Trimming took off 1 base at V and 4 bases at J, with 22 bases between the two ends. The CDR3 protein is CASSQVGREAVRGETQYF. The CDR3 DNA follows: TGTGCCAGCAGCCAAGTTGGCAGGGAGGCCGTCCGAGGAGAGACCCAGTACTTC.

The chain combines TRBV6-5 with TRBJ2-3; the match to TRBD2 covers 7 bases. CDR3 length: 14 residues. Germline V lookup: CDR1 MNHEY, CDR2 SVGAGI. After removal of 6 bases from V and 8 bases from J, the junction contained 11 bases not matched to a gene. CDR3 loop: CASRPAGTIGTQYF. CDR3 in DNA: TGTGCCAGCAGACCCGCCGGGACTATAGGTACGCAGTATTTT.

CDR3 residues: CASSFSGQKPYEQYF. The CDR3 nucleotides read TGTGCCAGCAGCTTCTCGGGACAGAAGCCCTACGAGCAGTACTTC. The V and J genes are TRBV7-9 and TRBJ2-5; 7 positions agree with TRBD1. The better agreement between TRBJ2-7 and the DNA end casts doubt on the J call. The CDR3 consists of 15 residues. The germline gives CDR1 SEHNR, CDR2 FQNEAQ (reference sequence).

The gene calls are TRBV14 and TRBJ2-7; 9 bases line up with TRBD1. The CDR3 spans 14 residues. Trimming took 3 bases from V and 3 from J; bases not matched to a gene: 3. The germline V gene encodes CDR1 SGHDN and CDR2 FVKESK. CDR3 DNA sequence: TGTGCCAGCAGCCATCCGGGACAGGGCTACGAGCAGTACTTC. Translation: CASSHPGQGYEQYF.

V and J are TRBV4-1 and TRBJ2-5, with 8 bases matching TRBD2. Per germline, CDR1 MGHRA and CDR2 YSYEKL. The CDR3 loop spans 20 amino acids. V lost 0 bases to trimming and J lost 5 bases; unmatched junction nucleotides: 20. The CDR3 region has the DNA TGCGCCAGCAGCCAAGATCTGACGGCTAGCGGGCATCCAGGAGGGGAGACCCAGTACTTC. Its protein product is CASSQDLTASGHPGGETQYF.

The V call is TRBV10-3, the J call TRBJ2-7, with TRBD1 identical over 7 bases. Per the germline V gene, CDR1 is ENHRY and CDR2 is SYGVKD. This CDR3 region has 13 residues. Trimming cost V 4 bases and J 6 bases; bases outside gene matches: 6. CDR3 protein: CAISVTGVGEQYF. In DNA, the CDR3 is TGTGCCATCAGTGTCACAGGGGTTGGCGAGCAGTACTTC.

For the CDR3, the DNA is TGTGCCAGCAGCGCCAGTCTCTACGAGCAGTACTTC. It translates to CASSASLYEQYF. The V gene is TRBV28, the J gene TRBJ2-7; D unresolved. Trimming stripped 6 bases from V and 3 bases from J, with 9 bases between. CDR1 and CDR2 from the germline V gene are MDHEN and SYDVKM. The CDR3 has 12 amino acids.

V usage is TRBV21-1 and J usage is TRBJ1-2; the D segment call TRBD1 is taken from the table without a DNA check. TRBV21-1 is flagged as a pseudogene. This CDR3 is built from 14 residues. For the CDR3, the DNA is TGTGCCAGCAGCAAAAAAAGAACAGTTGGTGGCTACACCTTC. This translates into CASSKKRTVGGYTF.

This clone was detected only once. This chain joins TRBV10-3 and TRBJ2-6; 16 bases agree with TRBD2. V was pared by 6 bases and J by 1 base, with 6 bases of the junction left unmatched. Germline CDR1 and CDR2: ENHRY and SYGVKD. This CDR3 has 19 amino acids. The CDR3 is CAISPGLAGGISGANVLTF. DNA of the CDR3: TGTGCCATCAGCCCGGGACTAGCGGGGGGGATATCTGGGGCCAACGTCCTGACTTTC.

This rearrangement joins TRBV19 to TRBJ2-2, with 9 bases matching TRBD1. Trimming took 3 bases from V and 2 from J; bases not matched to a gene: 10. CDR1 LNHDA and CDR2 SQIVND come from the germline V gene (reference sequence). The CDR3 has 18 amino acids. The CDR3 DNA reads as TGTGCCAGTAGTATTGATGATTTGACAGGGGGAAACACCGGGGAGCTGTTTTTT. Amino acid sequence: CASSIDDLTGGNTGELFF.

V is TRBV4-3 and J is TRBJ2-5; D gene uncertain. The germline CDR1 and CDR2 sequences are LGHNA and YSLEER. CDR3 length equals 13 residues. Trimming took 0 bases from V and 3 from J, leaving 5 bases between them. CDR3 amino acids: CASSQDTEETQYF. DNA of the CDR3: TGCGCCAGCAGCCAAGATACAGAAGAGACCCAGTACTTC.

The CDR3 region is CATEREVGNEQFF. CDR3 DNA: TGTGCCACCGAGCGGGAGGTCGGTAATGAGCAGTTCTTC. The J gene is TRBJ2-1, the V gene TRBV10-3; 9 bases match TRBD2. With V trimmed by 10 bases and J by 7 bases, 8 bases remained unmatched. This CDR3 contains 13 residues. CDR1 is ENHRY, CDR2 SYGVKD, per germline.

This clone appeared a few times. J is TRBJ1-2 and V is TRBV29-1; 11 positions match TRBD1. V lost 6 bases and J lost 6; bases outside the gene matches: 6. The germline V gene encodes CDR1 SQVTM and CDR2 ANQGSEA. The CDR3 covers 13 residues. CDR3 sequence (DNA): TGCAGCGTCGAGGACAGGGGGCATAATGGCTACACCTTC. The encoded protein is CSVEDRGHNGYTF.

The J gene is TRBJ1-1, the V gene TRBV28; D might be TRBD1 (6 bases). The V gene lost 4 bases and the J gene lost 7 bases, with 19 bases spanning the gap. This CDR3 region has 15 residues. Per germline, CDR1 MDHEN and CDR2 SYDVKM. The CDR3 here is CASSSTGMGYDEAFF. The CDR3 DNA reads as TGTGCCAGCAGTTCTACAGGGATGGGTTATGATGAAGCTTTCTTT.

The CDR3 here is CASSWFRENTGELFF. CDR3 nucleotide sequence: TGTGCCAGCAGTTGGTTCCGGGAGAACACCGGGGAGCTGTTTTTT. J is TRBJ2-2 and V is TRBV6-5; the D gene is possibly TRBD2 (5 bases). V was trimmed by 4 bases and J by 1 base, leaving 10 bases between them. The V gene's germline CDR1 is MNHEY and CDR2 SVGAGI. The CDR3 runs to 15 residues.

The chain has TRBV9 and TRBJ2-3; D might be TRBD2 (6 bases). Germline lookup yields CDR1 SGDLS and CDR2 YYNGEE. Trimming removed 0 bases at V and 2 bases at J, with 13 bases between. The CDR3 runs 16 residues. The CDR3 region has the DNA TGTGCCAGCAGCGTAGGCGTAGCGGAGATCACAGATACGCAGTATTTT. It specifies CASSVGVAEITDTQYF.